Below are 24 T cell receptor beta chains sequenced from a single sample in a study of T cell repertoires in cytomegalovirus infection. One entry per CDR3 protein, called by TCRdb with MiXCR from the reads. The sample contains more than 400,000 distinct CDR3 sequences, around 27% of which appear only once. Sequencing used PBMCs. These receptors all stem from a human donor in good health (CMV status not recorded). Some clones in this sample may be carry-over from other donors' samples.

This chain joins TRBV28 and TRBJ1-5; D is unresolved. Trimming took off 6 bases at V and 7 bases at J, with 19 bases between the two ends. CDR3 length: 15 amino acids. The germline V gene encodes CDR1 MDHEN and CDR2 SYDVKM. This CDR3 is CASSPLPQPWQPQHF. In DNA form, the CDR3 reads TGTGCCAGCAGCCCCCTCCCCCAGCCATGGCAGCCCCAGCATTTT.

This clonotype was picked up a small number of times. The chain recombines TRBV7-3 with TRBJ2-2, with a weak D call TRBD1 (5 bases). Germline loops: CDR1 SGHTA, CDR2 FQGTGA. This CDR3 is 14 amino acids long. The ends were cut back, 2 bases at V and 7 bases at J, with 11 bases in the middle. CDR3 in amino acids: CASSLSGKGGELFF. DNA for the CDR3: TGTGCCAGCAGCTTATCAGGGAAGGGCGGGGAGCTGTTTTTT.

The chain employs TRBV5-6 and TRBJ1-1; 10 nucleotides match TRBD1. This CDR3 has 15 residues. Per germline, CDR1 SGHDT and CDR2 YYEEEE. The V gene end was trimmed by 5 bases and the J gene end by 2 bases; junction bases not matched to a gene: 6. The CDR3 reads CASRGQGSPNTEAFF. CDR3 sequence (DNA): TGTGCCAGCAGGGGACAGGGGTCCCCAAACACTGAAGCTTTCTTT.

The V gene is TRBV28, the J gene TRBJ2-5; perhaps D is TRBD1 or TRBD2 (5 bases each). CDR3 size: 14 residues. Germline CDR1 MDHEN, CDR2 SYDVKM. The CDR3 DNA sequence: TGTGCTACCGAAGGGGTCGGGGCCCAAGAGACCCAGTACTTC. Its protein is CATEGVGAQETQYF.

V usage is TRBV28 and J usage is TRBJ1-5; no definite D call. The germline V and J ends were trimmed by 7 bases and 0 bases, with 7 bases remaining between them. The CDR3 has 13 amino acids. Germline V gene sequence: CDR1 MDHEN, CDR2 SYDVKM. DNA of the CDR3: TGTGCCAGCAATTGGGGTAGCAATCAGCCCCAGCATTTT. It specifies CASNWGSNQPQHF.

This clonotype was observed a handful of times. The chain couples TRBV15 to TRBJ2-3; 7 nucleotides line up with TRBD1. Looked up from germline, CDR1 is LNHNV and CDR2 is YYDKDF (reference sequence). Trimming took 5 bases from V and 2 from J; bases not matched to a gene: 7. The CDR3 has 15 amino acids. CDR3 coding DNA: TGTGCCACCAGCTTGCGGACAGGACACACAGATACGCAGTATTTT. It specifies CATSLRTGHTDTQYF.

This clonotype was counted ten times or more. The chain uses TRBV7-8 and TRBJ1-1; tentative D call: TRBD1 (6 bases). Per the germline V gene, CDR1 is SGHVS and CDR2 is FQNEAQ. This CDR3 is 14 amino acids long. V was cut by 3 bases and J by 1 base, with 9 bases left in between. The CDR3 loop is CASSFAGENTEAFF. The DNA for the CDR3 is TGTGCCAGCAGCTTCGCAGGGGAGAACACTGAAGCTTTCTTT.

The chain combines TRBV29-1 with TRBJ1-3; D is undetermined. CDR3 size: 12 residues. The germline V gene has CDR1 SQVTM and CDR2 ANQGSEA. V gave up 8 bases and J gave up 0 bases, with 8 bases separating them. The CDR3 is CSMKDSGNTIYF. The CDR3 region has the DNA TGCAGCATGAAAGACTCTGGAAACACCATATATTTT.

This clonotype has a count of ten or more. The chain recombines TRBV7-2 with TRBJ2-1; TRBD1 might be the D (6 bases). From germline, CDR1 is SGHTA and CDR2 FQGNSA. This CDR3 has 15 amino acids. V lost 4 bases and J 0 bases, leaving 10 bases between the germline ends. CDR3 residues: CASSSQGSSYNEQFF. The CDR3, as DNA: TGTGCCAGCAGCTCACAGGGAAGCTCCTACAATGAGCAGTTCTTC.

This clonotype was observed at least ten times. This rearrangement joins TRBV7-2 to TRBJ2-2, with 7 bases identical to TRBD1. The CDR3 loop spans 16 amino acids. V shed 5 bases and J 3 bases; nucleotides not matched to a gene: 9. CDR1 SGHTA and CDR2 FQGNSA come from the germline V gene. For the CDR3, the DNA is TGTGCCAGCAGCGCCCGACGACAGGGCTACACCGGGGAGCTGTTTTTT. Its translation is CASSARRQGYTGELFF.

This clonotype showed up just a few times. The rearrangement joins TRBV7-8 to TRBJ2-5; a weak D match, TRBD2 (5 bases). V was trimmed by 2 bases and J by 2 bases, leaving 12 bases between them. CDR1 is SGHVS and CDR2 is FQNEAQ in the germline V gene. The CDR3 runs 15 residues. The CDR3 reads CASSLPGLGQETQYF. The CDR3 coding sequence is TGTGCCAGCAGCTTACCGGGGTTGGGGCAAGAGACCCAGTACTTC.

This clonotype appeared many times. V usage is TRBV7-2 and J usage is TRBJ2-1; TRBD2 matches at 14 bases. The germline CDR1 and CDR2 sequences are SGHTA and FQGNSA. V trimming: 1 base; J trimming: 10 bases; junction bases outside the gene matches: 9. The length of the CDR3 is 17 residues. The DNA of the CDR3 is TGTGCCAGCAGCTTAGGACCGGGACTAGCGGGAGCGTGGGAGCAGTTCTTC. Residues: CASSLGPGLAGAWEQFF.

The V call is TRBV10-3, the J call TRBJ1-4; perhaps TRBD1 as D (6 bases). The CDR3 consists of 14 residues. The V and J ends lost 4 bases and 3 bases respectively, with 9 bases between them. From germline, CDR1 is ENHRY and CDR2 SYGVKD. Here the CDR3 DNA reads TGTGCCATCAGTGCCCAGGGGCCTAATGAAAAACTGTTTTTT. This translates into CAISAQGPNEKLFF.

This clonotype was seen more than once but under ten times. The CDR3 bases are TGCAGCGTTGAAGATTACCAACTTCTTGGGGAGACCCAGTACTTC. It is translated as CSVEDYQLLGETQYF. V gene TRBV29-1 combines with J gene TRBJ2-5; no reliable D call. The germline CDR1 and CDR2 sequences are SQVTM and ANQGSEA. The CDR3 totals 15 residues. The V gene lost 0 bases and the J gene lost 5 bases, with 16 bases spanning the gap.

The rearrangement joins TRBV29-1 to TRBJ1-1, with 7 nucleotides matching TRBD1. Germline trimming cut 5 bases from V and 1 base from J; bases unmatched to any gene: 1. Germline V gene lookup returns CDR1 SQVTM and CDR2 ANQGSEA. The CDR3 spans 12 residues. This CDR3 is CSVWTGNTEAFF. For the CDR3, the DNA is TGCAGCGTTTGGACAGGGAACACTGAAGCTTTCTTT.

This clonotype was seen many times. CDR3 nucleotide sequence: TGTGCCAGCAGCCGAAATACAGGCGACTATAGCAATCAGCCCCAGCATTTT. Translating gives CASSRNTGDYSNQPQHF. This sequence joins TRBV7-6 and TRBJ1-5, with D possibly being TRBD1 (5 bases). CDR3 length: 17 residues. The germline V gene encodes CDR1 SGHVS and CDR2 FNYEAQ. Trimming removed 5 bases at V and 0 bases at J, with 17 bases between.

This clonotype was seen repeatedly, ten times or more. The chain carries TRBV12-3 or TRBV12-4 and TRBJ1-5, with 7 bases lining up with TRBD1. CDR3 length equals 14 residues. V trimming: 6 bases; J trimming: 8 bases; junction bases outside the gene matches: 10. The CDR3 reads CASSLNGQGEPQHF. DNA for the CDR3: TGTGCCAGCAGCCTTAACGGGCAGGGGGAGCCCCAGCATTTT.

This sequence joins TRBV15 and TRBJ2-7, with a tentative D call TRBD2 (5 bases). The CDR3 covers 14 residues. Trimming removed 1 base at V and 2 bases at J, with 9 bases between. Germline V CDR1 and CDR2: LNHNV, YYDKDF (reference sequence). The CDR3 DNA is TGTGCCACCAGCAGAGGGACTGTTACCTACGAGCAGTACTTC. This sequence encodes CATSRGTVTYEQYF.

This clonotype was counted at least ten times. V usage is TRBV7-8 and J usage is TRBJ2-3; TRBD1 agrees at 12 bases. This CDR3 spans 16 amino acids. CDR1 and CDR2 (germline): SGHVS, FQNEAQ. With 6 bases clipped from V and 6 bases from J, the junction kept 10 bases outside the gene matches. CDR3 sequence: CASSRDRGRLWDTQYF. The CDR3 coding sequence is TGTGCCAGCAGTCGGGACAGGGGGCGCCTTTGGGATACGCAGTATTTT.

Of note for this clonotype: Possible read error: a much larger clone is one base away. This chain connects TRBV7-8 to TRBJ2-1; D gene uncertain. The CDR3 covers 12 residues. The germline V and J ends were trimmed by 2 bases and 5 bases, with 4 bases remaining between them. From germline, CDR1 is SGHVS and CDR2 FQNEAQ. Written as DNA, the CDR3 is TGTGCCAGCAGCTTACAGGACAATGAGCAGTTCTTC. It specifies CASSLQDNEQFF.

This chain links TRBV6-6 with TRBJ1-1; 9 nucleotides agree with TRBD1. The trim removed 7 bases at V and 6 bases at J, leaving 12 bases unmatched. Germline V gene sequence: CDR1 MNHNY, CDR2 SVGAGI (reference sequence). CDR3 size: 15 residues. CDR3 in amino acids: CASMGPGTGKAEAFF. The CDR3 bases are TGTGCCAGCATGGGGCCCGGGACAGGGAAGGCTGAAGCTTTCTTT.

This clonotype has ten or more counts. The chain uses TRBV7-8 and TRBJ1-1; 8 bases are a match to TRBD1. CDR1 and CDR2 (germline): SGHVS, FQNEAQ. J was trimmed by 1 base and V by 4 bases; bases with no gene match: 5. The CDR3 consists of 15 residues. CDR3 DNA sequence: TGTGCCAGCAGCTCCTGGACAGGGTGGAACACTGAAGCTTTCTTT. As protein: CASSSWTGWNTEAFF.

This chain joins TRBV11-2 and TRBJ2-3, with a possible D match to TRBD1 (7 bases). The V and J ends lost 3 bases and 3 bases respectively, with 13 bases between them. CDR3 length equals 15 residues. Germline V lookup: CDR1 SGHAT, CDR2 FQNNGV. The CDR3: CASSLEGARTDTQYF. The CDR3 coding sequence is TGTGCCAGCAGCTTGGAGGGGGCGAGGACAGATACGCAGTATTTT.

The chain couples TRBV20-1 to TRBJ2-1; 7 nucleotides line up with TRBD2. CDR1 and CDR2 (germline): DFQATT, SNEGSKA (reference sequence). The CDR3 consists of 17 residues. The trim removed 7 bases at V and 7 bases at J, leaving 22 bases unmatched. The chain's CDR3 is CSVTPPTSELHSNEQFF. The CDR3 DNA reads as TGCAGTGTCACACCCCCCACTAGCGAACTACATAGTAATGAGCAGTTCTTC.